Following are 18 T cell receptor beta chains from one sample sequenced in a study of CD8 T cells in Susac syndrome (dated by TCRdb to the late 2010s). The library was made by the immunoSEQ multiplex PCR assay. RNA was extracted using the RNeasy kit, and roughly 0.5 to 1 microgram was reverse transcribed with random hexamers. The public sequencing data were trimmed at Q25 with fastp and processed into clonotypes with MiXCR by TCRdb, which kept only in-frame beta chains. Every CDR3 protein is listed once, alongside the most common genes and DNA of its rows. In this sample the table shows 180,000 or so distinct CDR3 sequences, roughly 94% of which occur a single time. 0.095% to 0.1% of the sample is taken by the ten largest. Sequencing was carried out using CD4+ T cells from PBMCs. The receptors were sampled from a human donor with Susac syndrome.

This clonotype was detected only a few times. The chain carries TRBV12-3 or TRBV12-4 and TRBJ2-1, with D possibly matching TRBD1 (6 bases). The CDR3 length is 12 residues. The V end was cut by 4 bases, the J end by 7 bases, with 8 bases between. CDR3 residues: CASSSRGNEQFF. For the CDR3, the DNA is TGTGCCAGCAGTTCCAGGGGAAATGAGCAGTTCTTC.

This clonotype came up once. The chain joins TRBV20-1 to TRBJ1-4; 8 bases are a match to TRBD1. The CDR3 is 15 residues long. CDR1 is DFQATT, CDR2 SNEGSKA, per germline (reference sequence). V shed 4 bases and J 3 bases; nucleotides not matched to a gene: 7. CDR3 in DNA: TGCAGTGCTAACCTTGGACAGGGAGCTAATGAAAAACTGTTTTTT. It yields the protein CSANLGQGANEKLFF.

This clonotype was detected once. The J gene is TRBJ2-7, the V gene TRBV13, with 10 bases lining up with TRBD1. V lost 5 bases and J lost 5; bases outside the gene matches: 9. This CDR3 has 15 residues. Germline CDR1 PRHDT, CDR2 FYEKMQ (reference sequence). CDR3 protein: CASSPRTGGRDEQYF. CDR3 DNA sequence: TGTGCCAGCAGCCCGAGGACAGGGGGGAGAGACGAGCAGTACTTC.

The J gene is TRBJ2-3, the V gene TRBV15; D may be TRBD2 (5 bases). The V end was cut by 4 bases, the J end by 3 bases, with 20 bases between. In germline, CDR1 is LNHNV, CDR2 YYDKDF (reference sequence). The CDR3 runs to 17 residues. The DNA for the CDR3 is TGTGCCACCAGCAAAGGTAGCGATGTAGTCATTACAGATACGCAGTATTTT. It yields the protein CATSKGSDVVITDTQYF.

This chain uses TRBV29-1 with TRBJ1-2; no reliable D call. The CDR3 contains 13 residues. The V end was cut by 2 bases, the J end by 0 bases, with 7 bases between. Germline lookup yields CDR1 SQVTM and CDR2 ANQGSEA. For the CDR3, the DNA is TGCAGCGTTGAACCCTCCCCTAACTATGGCTACACCTTC. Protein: CSVEPSPNYGYTF.

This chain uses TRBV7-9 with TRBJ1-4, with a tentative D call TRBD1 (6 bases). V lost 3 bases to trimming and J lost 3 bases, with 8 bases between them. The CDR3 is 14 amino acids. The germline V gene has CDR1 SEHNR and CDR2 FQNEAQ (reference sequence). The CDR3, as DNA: TGTGCCAGCAGCTTGGGGGCCTCTAATGAAAAACTGTTTTTT. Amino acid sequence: CASSLGASNEKLFF.

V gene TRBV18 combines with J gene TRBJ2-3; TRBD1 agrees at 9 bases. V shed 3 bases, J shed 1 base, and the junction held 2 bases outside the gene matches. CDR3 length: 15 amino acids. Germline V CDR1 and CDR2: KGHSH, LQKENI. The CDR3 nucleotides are TGTGCCAGCTCACCGTGGGACAGGGGCACAGATACGCAGTATTTT. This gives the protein CASSPWDRGTDTQYF.

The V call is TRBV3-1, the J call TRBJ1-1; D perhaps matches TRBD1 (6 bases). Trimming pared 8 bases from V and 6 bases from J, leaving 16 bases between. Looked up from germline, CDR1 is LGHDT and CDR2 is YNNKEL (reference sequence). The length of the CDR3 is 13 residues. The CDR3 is CASGQQGSAEAFF. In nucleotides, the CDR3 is TGTGCCAGCGGACAACAGGGTTCAGCTGAAGCTTTCTTT.

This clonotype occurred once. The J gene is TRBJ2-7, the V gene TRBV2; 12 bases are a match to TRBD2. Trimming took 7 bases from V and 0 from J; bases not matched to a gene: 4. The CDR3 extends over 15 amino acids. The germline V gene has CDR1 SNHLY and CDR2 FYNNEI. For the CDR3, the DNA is TGTGCCAGCACCAGACTAGCGGGGGACTCCTACGAGCAGTACTTC. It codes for CASTRLAGDSYEQYF. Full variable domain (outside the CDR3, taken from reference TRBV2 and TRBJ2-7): EPEVTQTPSHQVTQMGQEVILRCVPISNHLYFYWYRQILGQKVEFLVSFYNNEISEKSEIFDDQFSVERPDGSNFTLKIRSTKLEDSAMYFCASTRLAGDSYEQYFGPGTRLTVT.

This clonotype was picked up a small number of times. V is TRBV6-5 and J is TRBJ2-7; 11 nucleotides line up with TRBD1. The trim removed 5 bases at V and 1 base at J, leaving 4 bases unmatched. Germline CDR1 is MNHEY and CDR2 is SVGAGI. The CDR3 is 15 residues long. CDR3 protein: CASSPGTGGSYEQYF. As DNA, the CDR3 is TGTGCCAGCAGTCCCGGGACAGGGGGATCCTACGAGCAGTACTTC.

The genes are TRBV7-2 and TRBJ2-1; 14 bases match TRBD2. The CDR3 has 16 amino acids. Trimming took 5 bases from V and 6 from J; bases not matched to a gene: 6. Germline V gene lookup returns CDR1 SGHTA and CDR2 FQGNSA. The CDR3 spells CASSKTSGRAVNEQFF. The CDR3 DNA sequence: TGTGCCAGCAGCAAGACTAGCGGGAGGGCCGTCAATGAGCAGTTCTTC. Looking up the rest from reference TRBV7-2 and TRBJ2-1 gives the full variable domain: GAGVSQSPSNKVTEKGKDVELRCDPISGHTALYWYRQSLGQGLEFLIYFQGNSAPDKSGLPSDRFSAERTGGSVSTLTIQRTQQEDSAVYLCASSKTSGRAVNEQFFGPGTRLTVL.

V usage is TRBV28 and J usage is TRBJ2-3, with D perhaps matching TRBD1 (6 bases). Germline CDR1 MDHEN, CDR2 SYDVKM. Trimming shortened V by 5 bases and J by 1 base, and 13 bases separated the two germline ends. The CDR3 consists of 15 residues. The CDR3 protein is CASSKGDIRTDTQYF. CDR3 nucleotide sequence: TGTGCCAGCAGTAAGGGGGACATACGCACAGATACGCAGTATTTT.

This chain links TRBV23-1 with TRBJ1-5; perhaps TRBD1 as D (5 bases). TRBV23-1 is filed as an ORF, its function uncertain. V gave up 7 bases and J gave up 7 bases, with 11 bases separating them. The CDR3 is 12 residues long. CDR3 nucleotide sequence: TGCGCCAGCACCCAGGGCTGGCAGCCCCAGCATTTT. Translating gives CASTQGWQPQHF.

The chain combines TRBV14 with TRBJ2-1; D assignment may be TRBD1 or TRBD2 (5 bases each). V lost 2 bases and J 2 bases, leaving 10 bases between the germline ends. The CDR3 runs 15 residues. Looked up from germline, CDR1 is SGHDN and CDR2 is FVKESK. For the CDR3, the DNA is TGTGCCAGCAGCCAACCGGGACGAACCTACAATGAGCAGTTCTTC. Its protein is CASSQPGRTYNEQFF.

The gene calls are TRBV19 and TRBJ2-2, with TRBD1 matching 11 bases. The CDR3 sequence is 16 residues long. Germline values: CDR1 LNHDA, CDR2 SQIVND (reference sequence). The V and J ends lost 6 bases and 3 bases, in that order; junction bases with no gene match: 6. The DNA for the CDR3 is TGTGCCAGTAGATCCCCGGGACAGGGGGACACCGGGGAGCTGTTTTTT. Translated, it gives CASRSPGQGDTGELFF.

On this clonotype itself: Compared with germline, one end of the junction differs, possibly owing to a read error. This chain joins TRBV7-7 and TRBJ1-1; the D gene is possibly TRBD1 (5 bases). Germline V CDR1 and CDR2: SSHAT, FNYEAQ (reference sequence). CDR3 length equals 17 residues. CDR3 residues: CASSFGTTSWRNTEAFF. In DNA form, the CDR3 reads TGTGCTAGCAGCTTCGGGACCACATCTTGGCGGAACACTGAAGCTTTCTTT.

In DNA form, the CDR3 reads TGTGCCAGCAGTGCGACAGGTCGGAATCAGCCCCAGCATTTT. It translates to CASSATGRNQPQHF. The chain joins TRBV25-1 to TRBJ1-5, with a weak D call TRBD1 (6 bases). V was clipped by 4 bases and J by 4 bases, with 11 bases between them. The CDR3 is made up of 14 amino acids. The V gene's germline CDR1 is MGHDK and CDR2 SYGVNS. The whole variable domain, filled in from reference TRBV25-1 and TRBJ1-5, reads EADIYQTPRYLVIGTGKKITLECSQTMGHDKMYWYQQDPGMELHLIHYSYGVNSTEKGDLSSESTVSRIRTEHFPLTLESARPSHTSQYLCASSATGRNQPQHFGDGTRLSIL.

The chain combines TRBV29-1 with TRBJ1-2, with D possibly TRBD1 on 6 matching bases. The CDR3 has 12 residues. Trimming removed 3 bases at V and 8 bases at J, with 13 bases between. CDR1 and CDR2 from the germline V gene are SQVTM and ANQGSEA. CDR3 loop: CSVELGGGGYTF. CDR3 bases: TGCAGCGTTGAGCTGGGGGGGGGCGGCTACACCTTC.